The following is a T cell receptor (beta chain) sequence with its context. This clonotype was recorded a few times. There is no known antigen for this receptor. Base qualities are missing; no much larger clone stands one base away. Library preparation was by 5' RACE. The run used a NextSeq 500. Unique molecular identifiers were attached to individual cDNA molecules in the TCR library protocol so that sequencing error and PCR bias could be corrected. Both TCR alpha and beta chains were sequenced, and tight co-correlation was observed between alpha and beta sequence abundances in each sample. As for how the authors treated the data: V gene, J gene and CDR3 annotation of TCR sequences was performed with Decombinator V4. Expanded TCRs were defined as changing significantly between any two time points under a Poisson model with p below 0.0001. TCR abundances were normalised to the total number of TCRs sequenced in each sample and reported as counts per million. TRAV1-2 paired with TRAJ12, TRAJ20 or TRAJ33 defined MAIT TCRs, while TRAV10 paired with TRAJ18 defined iNKT TCRs. VDJdb, accessed 1 November 2021, was searched for CMV, EBV and SARS-CoV-2 annotated TCRs, with TCRs annotated for multiple antigens excluded. TCRdb reran the public reads through fastp at Q25 and MiXCR, keeping productive beta chains. Records with the same CDR3 protein are collapsed into one entry carrying the most frequent genes and DNA. The V and J calls reflect TCRdb's pipeline rather than the authors' work. The sample table lists about 77,000 distinct CDR3 sequences, over 9% of them with a count of one. The ten top clones hold roughly 4.8% of the sample.

This was a case-control study nested in a cohort of healthcare workers in London, UK, who had nasopharyngeal swab PCR tests and blood samples taken every week. Healthcare workers were enrolled in the week of the UK lockdown, from 23 to 31 March 2020, and were followed every week for up to roughly 16 weeks. CDR1 is given as SGHRS and CDR2 as YFSETQ, both from the germline V gene. Relative to germline, V is missing 3 bases and J is missing 8 bases, with 6 bases of the junction outside any gene match. The CDR3 measures 15 amino acids from cysteine to phenylalanine. Left in the record is the CDR3 DNA by itself, 45 bases read in frame from the first base. This sample is drawn from a study of early T cells in non-severe SARS-CoV-2 infection (dated by TCRdb to the early 2020s). Notes on the research overall: TCR sequencing used bulk RNA from unsorted whole blood, so alpha and beta chains could not be paired. Points the paper makes about the study in general: VDJdb matching was skewed toward anti-spike CD8 responses and likely underestimated virus-specific expansions by missing private and CD4 specificities.

Source material: whole blood. Recombination connected TRBV5-1 to TRBJ1-6, and 9 bases in between align with TRBD1. The receptor was derived from an adult who was a healthcare worker with PCR-confirmed SARS-CoV-2 infection or an uninfected control (not recorded which). The nucleotide sequence reads as follows: TGCGCCAGCAGCTCGGGACAGGGTACGCATTCACCCCTCCACTTT. Its protein product is CASSSGQGTHSPLHF.